These T cell receptor beta chains were read from a single sample in a study of regulatory T cells in long-lasting Graves disease. MiXCR, run by TCRdb on the multiplex PCR reads, gives a single entry per CDR3 protein. The data contain about 660,000 distinct CDR3 sequences, about 32% of them singletons. The source material was peripheral blood mononuclear cells (PBMCs), sampled when the disease was refractory, from a patient treated with antithyroid drugs. These receptors were obtained from a female donor with Graves disease. Both conserved end residues are part of each CDR3. The D gene is left open where the match is weak. The size field is filled for only some rows; it gives once, few, many or a size class.

j_gene,d_gene,abundance,v_gene,CDR3aa,CDR3nt
TRBJ1-2,-,few,TRBV15,CATSRDIGGPNYGYTF,TGTGCCACCAGCAGAGATATCGGGGGGCCAAACTATGGCTACACCTTC
TRBJ2-7,-,few,TRBV15,CATGRGDRGYEQYF,TGTGCCACGGGGAGGGGGGACCGAGGCTACGAGCAGTACTTC
TRBJ2-7,-,-,TRBV5-6,CASSYVGGNYEQYF,TGTGCCAGCAGCTATGTCGGGGGCAACTACGAGCAGTACTTC
TRBJ1-4,-,many,TRBV28,CATIRGRNEKLFF,TGTGCCACCATCAGGGGAAGGAATGAAAAACTGTTTTTT
TRBJ1-1,TRBD1,-,TRBV29-1,CSVGTGRTEALF,TGCAGCGTCGGGACAGGGCGTACTGAAGCTCTCTTT
TRBJ2-6,-,-,TRBV7-9,CASRPQGSGANVLTF,TGTGCCAGCAGACCACAGGGTTCCGGGGCCAACGTCCTGACTTTC
TRBJ1-1,-,few,TRBV3-1,CASSQDGDSEDTEAFF,TGTGCCAGCAGCCAAGATGGGGACTCAGAGGACACTGAAGCTTTCTTT
TRBJ2-2,TRBD2,-,TRBV7-6,CASSPPPIAGGPDTGELFF,TGTGCCAGCAGCCCACCTCCGATAGCGGGAGGGCCCGACACCGGGGAGCTGTTTTTT
TRBJ1-2,-,many,TRBV12-3/TRBV12-4,CASSIQPAGLLDYGYTF,TGTGCCAGCTCTATACAACCGGCGGGGCTGTTAGACTATGGCTACACCTTC
TRBJ2-3,-,few,TRBV6-1,CASSEEGGGADTQYF,TGTGCCAGCAGTGAAGAGGGCGGTGGGGCAGATACGCAGTATTTT
TRBJ1-1,-,-,TRBV12-3/TRBV12-4,CASSPGFVTEAFF,TGTGCCAGCAGTCCAGGGTTCGTCACTGAAGCTTTCTTT
TRBJ1-5,-,-,TRBV28,CALGGRWGMPQHF,TGTGCCCTTGGAGGCAGATGGGGGATGCCCCAGCATTTT
TRBJ1-3,-,-,TRBV12-3/TRBV12-4,CASHPSGNTIYF,TGTGCCAGCCACCCCTCTGGAAACACCATATATTTT
TRBJ1-3,-,few,TRBV6-1,CASISSGNTIYF,TGTGCCAGCATTTCCTCTGGAAACACCATATATTTT
TRBJ2-5,-,many,TRBV2,CASRDGNQETQYF,TGTGCCAGCAGAGATGGGAACCAAGAGACCCAGTACTTC
TRBJ2-2,-,-,TRBV24-1,CATSDLARPGELFF,TGTGCCACCAGTGATTTAGCCAGACCCGGGGAGCTGTTTTTT
TRBJ2-2,-,few,TRBV12-3/TRBV12-4,CASSPLGPANTGELFF,TGTGCCAGCAGCCCACTGGGGCCGGCGAACACCGGGGAGCTGTTTTTT
TRBJ2-2,TRBD2,many,TRBV2,CASSASGRAHGELFF,TGTGCCAGCAGTGCCAGCGGGAGGGCGCACGGGGAGCTGTTTTTT
TRBJ1-2,-,-,TRBV29-1,CSVVPSDGGYTF,TGCAGCGTTGTGCCATCTGACGGGGGCTACACCTTC
TRBJ2-5,TRBD2,few,TRBV7-2,CASSWTSGSFRETQYF,TGTGCCAGCAGCTGGACTAGCGGGAGTTTTCGGGAGACCCAGTACTTC
TRBJ2-5,TRBD2,many,TRBV2,CASSGGGETQYF,TGTGCCAGCAGTGGGGGGGGGGAGACCCAGTACTTC
TRBJ1-4,-,-,TRBV19,CASQQGWSEKLFF,TGTGCCAGTCAACAGGGTTGGAGTGAAAAACTGTTTTTT
TRBJ1-2,TRBD1,-,TRBV7-3,CASSLSTGGRNGYTF,TGTGCCAGCAGCTTATCGACAGGGGGCCGAAATGGCTACACCTTC
TRBJ1-2,TRBD1,-,TRBV20-1,CSASGQGRNYGYTF,TGCAGTGCTTCGGGACAGGGGCGTAACTATGGCTACACCTTC
TRBJ2-5,-,-,TRBV19,CASSTSRAVPSTQYF,TGTGCCAGTAGTACGTCGCGGGCGGTTCCCTCAACCCAGTACTTC
TRBJ1-2,-,few,TRBV9,CASSVVAQSNYGYTF,TGTGCCAGCAGCGTAGTAGCTCAGTCTAACTATGGCTACACCTTC
TRBJ1-4,-,few,TRBV9,CASSVGGAGEKLFF,TGTGCCAGCAGCGTGGGGGGGGCCGGCGAAAAACTGTTTTTT
TRBJ1-1,TRBD1,-,TRBV12-3/TRBV12-4,CASSPWTGGRFNTEAFF,TGTGCCAGCAGCCCATGGACAGGGGGCAGATTTAACACTGAAGCTTTCTTT
TRBJ2-5,TRBD2,many,TRBV12-3/TRBV12-4,CASSLGLAGETQYF,TGTGCCAGCAGTTTGGGACTAGCGGGAGAGACCCAGTACTTC
TRBJ1-6,-,many,TRBV20-1,CSARSQGDSPLHF,TGCAGTGCTAGGAGTCAGGGTGATTCACCCCTCCACTTT
TRBJ2-7,TRBD1,-,TRBV20-1,CSALDRGEHEQYF,TGCAGTGCTCTGGACAGGGGCGAGCACGAGCAGTACTTC
TRBJ2-5,TRBD2,many,TRBV12-3/TRBV12-4,CASSLFRTSGRVETQYF,TGTGCCAGCAGTCTCTTCCGGACTAGCGGGAGGGTAGAGACCCAGTACTTC
TRBJ1-1,-,few,TRBV28,CASEGPMNTEAFF,TGTGCCAGCGAAGGACCGATGAACACTGAAGCTTTCTTT
TRBJ1-2,-,few,TRBV27,CASAPGGGDQGYTF,TGTGCCAGCGCACCCGGGGGGGGGGATCAAGGCTACACCTTC
TRBJ2-5,-,-,TRBV25-1,CASSDPNVETQYF,TGTGCCAGCAGTGATCCAAACGTCGAGACCCAGTACTTC
TRBJ1-3,-,-,TRBV6-1,CASVAPRISGNTIYF,TGTGCCAGCGTTGCGCCGAGAATCTCTGGAAACACCATATATTTT
TRBJ1-5,-,-,TRBV3-1,CASSQGGQNQPQHF,TGTGCCAGCAGCCAAGGGGGCCAGAATCAGCCCCAGCATTTT
TRBJ1-2,-,-,TRBV6-5,CASSYSTPFYGYTF,TGTGCCAGCAGTTACTCGACACCGTTCTATGGCTACACCTTC
TRBJ2-7,-,many,TRBV11-2,CASSKDGSGYEQYF,TGTGCCAGCAGCAAAGATGGTAGCGGCTACGAGCAGTACTTC
TRBJ2-5,-,-,TRBV20-1,CSASLVETQYF,TGCAGTGCTAGTCTAGTGGAGACCCAGTACTTC
TRBJ1-2,-,many,TRBV6-1,CASKGHSNYGYTF,TGTGCCAGCAAGGGGCACTCTAACTATGGCTACACCTTC
TRBJ1-2,-,-,TRBV30,CAWSVQGTGGYTF,TGTGCCTGGAGTGTACAGGGAACGGGCGGCTACACCTTC
TRBJ2-7,-,-,TRBV29-1,CSVTDGGEQYF,TGCAGCGTTACCGACGGCGGGGAGCAGTACTTC
TRBJ1-1,-,few,TRBV3-1,CASSPPRHGTEAFF,TGTGCCAGCAGCCCGCCCAGGCACGGCACTGAAGCTTTCTTT
TRBJ1-3,-,once,TRBV30,CAWSVTGSHSGNTIYF,TGTGCCTGGAGTGTAACCGGATCCCACTCTGGAAACACCATATATTTT
TRBJ1-1,TRBD1,-,TRBV29-1,CSVAQGAQITEAFF,TGCAGCGTTGCGCAGGGGGCGCAAATCACTGAAGCTTTCTTT
TRBJ1-1,-,-,TRBV29-1,CSAYYPGKEAFF,TGCAGCGCTTACTACCCCGGAAAGGAAGCTTTCTTT
TRBJ2-7,TRBD2,-,TRBV7-3,CASSLARTSAEQYF,TGTGCCAGCAGCTTAGCCCGGACTAGTGCCGAGCAGTACTTC
TRBJ2-7,-,-,TRBV7-9,CASSSPGVPYEQHF,TGTGCCAGCAGCTCGCCTGGGGTCCCCTACGAGCAGCACTTC